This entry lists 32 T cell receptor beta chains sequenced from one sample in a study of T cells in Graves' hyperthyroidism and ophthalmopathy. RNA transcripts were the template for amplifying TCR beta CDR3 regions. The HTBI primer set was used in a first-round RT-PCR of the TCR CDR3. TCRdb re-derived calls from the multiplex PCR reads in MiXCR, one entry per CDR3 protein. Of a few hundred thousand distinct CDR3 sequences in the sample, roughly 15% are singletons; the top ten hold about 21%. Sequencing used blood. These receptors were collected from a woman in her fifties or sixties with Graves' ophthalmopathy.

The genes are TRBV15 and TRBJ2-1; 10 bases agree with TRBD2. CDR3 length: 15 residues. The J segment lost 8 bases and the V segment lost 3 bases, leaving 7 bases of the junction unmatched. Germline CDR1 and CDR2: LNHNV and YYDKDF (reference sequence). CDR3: CATSRGLAPGDEQFF. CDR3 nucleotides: TGTGCCACCAGCAGGGGACTAGCGCCAGGGGATGAGCAGTTCTTC. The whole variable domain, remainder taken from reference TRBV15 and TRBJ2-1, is DAMVIQNPRYQVTQFGKPVTLSCSQTLNHNVMYWYQQKSSQAPKLLFHYYDKDFNNEADTPDNFQSRRPNTSFCFLDIRSPGLGDTAMYLCATSRGLAPGDEQFFGPGTRLTVL.

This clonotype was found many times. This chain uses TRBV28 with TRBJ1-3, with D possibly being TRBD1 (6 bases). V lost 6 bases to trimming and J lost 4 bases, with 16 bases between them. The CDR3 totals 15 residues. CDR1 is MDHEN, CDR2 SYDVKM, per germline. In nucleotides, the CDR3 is TGTGCCAGCAGCTACCGTACAGGGTTGGGAAACACCATATATTTT. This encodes CASSYRTGLGNTIYF.

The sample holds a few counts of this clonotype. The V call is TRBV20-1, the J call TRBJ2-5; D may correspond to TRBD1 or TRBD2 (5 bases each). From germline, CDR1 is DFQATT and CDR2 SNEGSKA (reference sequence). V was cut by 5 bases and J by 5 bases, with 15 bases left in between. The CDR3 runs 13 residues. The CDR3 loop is CSAAGTLGETQYF. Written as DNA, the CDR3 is TGCAGTGCTGCCGGGACCCTTGGGGAGACCCAGTACTTC.

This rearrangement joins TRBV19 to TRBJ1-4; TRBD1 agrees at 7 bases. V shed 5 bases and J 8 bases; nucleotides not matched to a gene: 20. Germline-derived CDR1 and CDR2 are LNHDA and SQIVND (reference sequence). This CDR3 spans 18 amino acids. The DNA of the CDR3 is TGTGCCAGTAGTGAGTTCCGGGACAGTTTTTTGGTAAAGGAAAAACTGTTTTTT. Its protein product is CASSEFRDSFLVKEKLFF.

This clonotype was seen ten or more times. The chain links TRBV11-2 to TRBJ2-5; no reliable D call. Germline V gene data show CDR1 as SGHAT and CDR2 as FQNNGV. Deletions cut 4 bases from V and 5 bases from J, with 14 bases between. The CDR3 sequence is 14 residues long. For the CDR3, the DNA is TGTGCCAGCAGCTCCCAACCGGGCGCGGAGACCCAGTACTTC. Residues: CASSSQPGAETQYF.

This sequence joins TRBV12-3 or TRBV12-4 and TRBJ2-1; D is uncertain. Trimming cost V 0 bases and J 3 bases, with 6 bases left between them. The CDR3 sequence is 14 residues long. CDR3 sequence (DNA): TGTGCCAGCAGTTTAGCGTCGAACTACAATGAGCAGTTCTTC. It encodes CASSLASNYNEQFF.

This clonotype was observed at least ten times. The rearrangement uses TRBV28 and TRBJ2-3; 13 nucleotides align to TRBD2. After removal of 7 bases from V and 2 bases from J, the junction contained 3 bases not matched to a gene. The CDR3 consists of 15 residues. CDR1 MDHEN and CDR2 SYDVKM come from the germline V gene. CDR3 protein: CASTTSGRPTDTQYF. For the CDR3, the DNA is TGTGCCAGCACGACTAGCGGGAGGCCCACAGATACGCAGTATTTT.

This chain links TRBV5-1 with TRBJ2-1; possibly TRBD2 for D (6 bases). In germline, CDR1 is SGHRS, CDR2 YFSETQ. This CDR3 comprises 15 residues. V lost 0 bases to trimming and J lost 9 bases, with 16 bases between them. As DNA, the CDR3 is TGCGCCAGCAGCTTGGATGGCGGGAATTGGAGTGAGCAGTTCTTC. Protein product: CASSLDGGNWSEQFF.

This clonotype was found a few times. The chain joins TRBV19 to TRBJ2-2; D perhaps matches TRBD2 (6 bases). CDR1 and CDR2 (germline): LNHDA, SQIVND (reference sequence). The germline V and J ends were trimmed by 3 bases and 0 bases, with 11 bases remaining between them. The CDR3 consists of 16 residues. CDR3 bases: TGTGCCAGTAGTATCAAAGGAGGGTCGAACACCGGGGAGCTGTTTTTT. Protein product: CASSIKGGSNTGELFF.

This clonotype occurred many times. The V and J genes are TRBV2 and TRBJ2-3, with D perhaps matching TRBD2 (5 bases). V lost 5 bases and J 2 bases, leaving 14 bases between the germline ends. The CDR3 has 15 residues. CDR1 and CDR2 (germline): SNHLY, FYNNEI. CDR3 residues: CASSRGAEPTDTQYF. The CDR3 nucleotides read TGTGCCAGCAGTCGGGGAGCGGAACCCACAGATACGCAGTATTTT.

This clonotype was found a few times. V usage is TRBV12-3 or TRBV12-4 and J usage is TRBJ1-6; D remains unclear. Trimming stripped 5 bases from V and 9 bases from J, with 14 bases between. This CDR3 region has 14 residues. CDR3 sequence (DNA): TGTGCCAGCAGTGACGGGATCGGAGCTTCACCCCTCCACTTT. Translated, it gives CASSDGIGASPLHF.

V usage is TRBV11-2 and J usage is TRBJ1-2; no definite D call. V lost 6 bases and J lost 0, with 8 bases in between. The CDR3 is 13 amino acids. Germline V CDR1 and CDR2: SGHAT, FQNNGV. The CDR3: CASSWEANYGYTF. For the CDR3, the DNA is TGTGCCAGCAGTTGGGAAGCTAACTATGGCTACACCTTC.

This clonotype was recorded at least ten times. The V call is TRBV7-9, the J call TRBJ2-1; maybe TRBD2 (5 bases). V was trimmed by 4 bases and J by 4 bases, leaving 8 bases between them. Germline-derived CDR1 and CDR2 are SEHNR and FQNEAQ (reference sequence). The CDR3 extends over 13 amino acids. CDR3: CASSSGGYNEQFF. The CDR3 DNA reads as TGTGCCAGCAGCTCCGGAGGATACAATGAGCAGTTCTTC.

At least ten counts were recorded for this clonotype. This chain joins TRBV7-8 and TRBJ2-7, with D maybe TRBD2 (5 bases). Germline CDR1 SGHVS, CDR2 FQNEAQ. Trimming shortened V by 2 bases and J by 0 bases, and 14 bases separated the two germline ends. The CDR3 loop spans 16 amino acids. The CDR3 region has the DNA TGTGCCAGCAGCTTATTGTCCCGGGGAAGCTCCTACGAGCAGTACTTC. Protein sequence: CASSLLSRGSSYEQYF.

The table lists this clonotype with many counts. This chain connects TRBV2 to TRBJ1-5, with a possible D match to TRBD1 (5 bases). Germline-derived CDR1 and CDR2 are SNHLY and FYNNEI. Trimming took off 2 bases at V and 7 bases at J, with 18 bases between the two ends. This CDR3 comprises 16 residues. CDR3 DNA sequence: TGTGCCAGCAGTGAATCTACGGGCCAGGGCTGGCAGCCCCAGCATTTT. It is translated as CASSESTGQGWQPQHF. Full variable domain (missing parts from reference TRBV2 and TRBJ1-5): EPEVTQTPSHQVTQMGQEVILRCVPISNHLYFYWYRQILGQKVEFLVSFYNNEISEKSEIFDDQFSVERPDGSNFTLKIRSTKLEDSAMYFCASSESTGQGWQPQHFGDGTRLSIL.

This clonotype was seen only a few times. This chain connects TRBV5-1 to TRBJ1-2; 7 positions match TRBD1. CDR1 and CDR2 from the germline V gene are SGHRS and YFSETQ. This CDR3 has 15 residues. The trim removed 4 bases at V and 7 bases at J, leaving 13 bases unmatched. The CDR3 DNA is TGCGCCAGCAGCCCGAACCCGACAGGGAAGGGTGGCTACACCTTC. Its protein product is CASSPNPTGKGGYTF. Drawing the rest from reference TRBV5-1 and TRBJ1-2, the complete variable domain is KAGVTQTPRYLIKTRGQQVTLSCSPISGHRSVSWYQQTPGQGLQFLFEYFSETQRNKGNFPGRFSGRQFSNSRSEMNVSTLELGDSALYLCASSPNPTGKGGYTFGSGTRLTVV.

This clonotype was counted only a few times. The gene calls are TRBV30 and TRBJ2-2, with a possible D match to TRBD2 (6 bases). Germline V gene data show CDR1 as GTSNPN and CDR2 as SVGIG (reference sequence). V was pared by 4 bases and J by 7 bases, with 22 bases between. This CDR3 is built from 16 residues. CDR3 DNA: TGTGCCTGGACCCGAGTCGGATTAGTCGGGGGCGGGGAGCTGTTTTTT. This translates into CAWTRVGLVGGGELFF.

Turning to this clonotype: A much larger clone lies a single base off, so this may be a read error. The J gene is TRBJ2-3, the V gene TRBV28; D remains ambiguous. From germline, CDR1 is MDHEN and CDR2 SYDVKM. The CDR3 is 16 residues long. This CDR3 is CAGRLGFTTSTDTQYF. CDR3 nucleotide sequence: TGTGCCGGCAGGCTGGGATTCACCACTAGCACAGATACGCAGTATTTT.

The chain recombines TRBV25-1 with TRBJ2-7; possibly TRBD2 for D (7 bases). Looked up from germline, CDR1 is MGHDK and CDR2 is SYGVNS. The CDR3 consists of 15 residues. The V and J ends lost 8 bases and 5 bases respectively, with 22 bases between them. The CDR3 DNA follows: TGTGCCAGCGATCGAGGGGGGGGCCTGGTCCACGAGCAGTACTTC. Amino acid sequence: CASDRGGGLVHEQYF.

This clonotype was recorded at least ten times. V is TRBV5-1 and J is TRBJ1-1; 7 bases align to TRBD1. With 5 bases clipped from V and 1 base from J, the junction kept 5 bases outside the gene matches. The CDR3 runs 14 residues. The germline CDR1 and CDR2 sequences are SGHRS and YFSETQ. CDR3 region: CASRAGTANTEAFF. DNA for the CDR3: TGCGCCAGCAGGGCCGGGACAGCGAACACTGAAGCTTTCTTT.

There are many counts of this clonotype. The CDR3 nucleotides read TGTGCCAGCAGTGTCGCGGGAACAGGAACTAATGAAAAACTGTTTTTT. Protein product: CASSVAGTGTNEKLFF. The rearrangement joins TRBV2 to TRBJ1-4, with D perhaps matching TRBD1 (5 bases). Germline V gene sequence: CDR1 SNHLY, CDR2 FYNNEI. V lost 4 bases, J lost 1 base, and 13 bases lay in between. This CDR3 has 16 amino acids.

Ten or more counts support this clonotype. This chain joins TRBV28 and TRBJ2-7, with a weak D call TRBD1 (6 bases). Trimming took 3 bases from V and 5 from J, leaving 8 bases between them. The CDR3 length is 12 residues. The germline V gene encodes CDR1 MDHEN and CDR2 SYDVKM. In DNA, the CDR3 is TGTGCCAGCAGTTTTAGGGGGAACGAGCAGTACTTC. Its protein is CASSFRGNEQYF.

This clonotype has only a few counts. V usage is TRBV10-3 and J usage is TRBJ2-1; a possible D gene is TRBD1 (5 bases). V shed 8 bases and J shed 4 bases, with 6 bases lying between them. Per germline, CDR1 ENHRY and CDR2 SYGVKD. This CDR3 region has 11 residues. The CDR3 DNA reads TGTGCCATCGGGGCTTACAATGAGCAGTTCTTC. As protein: CAIGAYNEQFF.

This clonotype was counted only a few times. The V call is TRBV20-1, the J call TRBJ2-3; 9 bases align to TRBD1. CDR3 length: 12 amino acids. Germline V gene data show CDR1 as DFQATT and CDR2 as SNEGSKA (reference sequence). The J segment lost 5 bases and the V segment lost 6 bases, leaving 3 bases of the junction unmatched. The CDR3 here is CSAGQGKDTQYF. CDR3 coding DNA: TGCAGTGCAGGACAGGGGAAAGATACGCAGTATTTT.

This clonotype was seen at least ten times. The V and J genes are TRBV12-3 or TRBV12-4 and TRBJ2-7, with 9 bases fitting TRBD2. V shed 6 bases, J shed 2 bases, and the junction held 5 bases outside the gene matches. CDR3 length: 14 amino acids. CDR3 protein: CASSVSGSPYEQYF. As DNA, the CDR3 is TGTGCCAGCAGCGTTAGCGGGAGCCCCTACGAGCAGTACTTC.

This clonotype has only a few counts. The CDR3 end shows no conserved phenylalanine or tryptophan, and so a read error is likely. CDR3 bases: TGCAGTGTCCATATCAGCAAAGAGACCCAGTACCTC. As protein: CSVHISKETQYL. This chain joins TRBV20-1 and TRBJ2-5; D gene uncertain. Deletions cut 7 bases from V and 3 bases from J, with 12 bases between. Germline-derived CDR1 and CDR2 are DFQATT and SNEGSKA (reference sequence). This CDR3 region has 12 residues.

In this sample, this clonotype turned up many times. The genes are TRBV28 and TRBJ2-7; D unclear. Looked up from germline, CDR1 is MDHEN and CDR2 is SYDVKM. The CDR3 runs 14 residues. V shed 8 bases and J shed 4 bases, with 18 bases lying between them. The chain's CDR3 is CASLPPTAPYEQYF. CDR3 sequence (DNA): TGTGCCAGCCTACCACCAACAGCCCCGTACGAGCAGTACTTC.

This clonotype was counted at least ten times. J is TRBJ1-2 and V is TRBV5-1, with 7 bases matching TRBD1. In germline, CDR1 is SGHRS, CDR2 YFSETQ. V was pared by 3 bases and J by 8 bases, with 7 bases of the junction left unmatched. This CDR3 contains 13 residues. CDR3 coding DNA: TGCGCCAGCAGCTCGACACAGGGGTACGGCTACACCTTC. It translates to CASSSTQGYGYTF.

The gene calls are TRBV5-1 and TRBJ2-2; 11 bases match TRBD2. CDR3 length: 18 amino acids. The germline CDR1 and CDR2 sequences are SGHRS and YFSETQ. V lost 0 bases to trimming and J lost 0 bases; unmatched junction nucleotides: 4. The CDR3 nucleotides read TGCGCCAGCAGCTTGGTACTAGCGGGAGTCGCGAACACCGGGGAGCTGTTTTTT. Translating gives CASSLVLAGVANTGELFF.

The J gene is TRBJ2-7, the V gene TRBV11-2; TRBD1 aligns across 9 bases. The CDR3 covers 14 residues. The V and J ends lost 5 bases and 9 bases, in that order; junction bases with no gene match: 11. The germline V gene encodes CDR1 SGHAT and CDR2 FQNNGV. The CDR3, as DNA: TGTGCCAGCAGCCCGTTGGACAGGGGCGAACGGCAGTACTTC. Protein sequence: CASSPLDRGERQYF.

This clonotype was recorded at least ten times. The CDR3, as DNA: TGCGCCAGCAGCACCTCGCGGGGGACGGGGTCACCCCTCCACTTT. It translates to CASSTSRGTGSPLHF. V is TRBV5-1 and J is TRBJ1-6, with a tentative D call TRBD1 (5 bases). Per the germline V gene, CDR1 is SGHRS and CDR2 is YFSETQ. V was pared by 4 bases and J by 10 bases, with 18 bases between. The CDR3 is 15 residues long.

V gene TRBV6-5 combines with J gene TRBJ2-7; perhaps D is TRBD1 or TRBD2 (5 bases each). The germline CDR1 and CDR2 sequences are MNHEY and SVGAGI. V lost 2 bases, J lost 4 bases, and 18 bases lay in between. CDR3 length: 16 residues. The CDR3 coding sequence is TGTGCCAGCAGTTACGGGTCTGAAGGGACGATTTACGAGCAGTACTTC. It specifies CASSYGSEGTIYEQYF.